Below, one TCR beta chain is given with its context. 13 Jbeta primers and 60 Vbeta primers were used for the PCR. Measured with immunoSEQ multiplex PCR; TCRdb has only the in-frame clones, and not every one. The top ten clones hold over 9.5% of a sample with about 52,000 clones, around 52% of them seen once. The data stem from a study of cytomegalovirus exposure and HLA in healthy donors. Sequenced: PBMCs. The receptor was isolated from a human donor in good health.

In nucleotides, the CDR3 is TGCGCCAGCAGCCAAGACCGGGGTTCTAGCACAGATACGCAGTATTTT. Residues: CASSQDRGSSTDTQYF. The rearrangement uses TRBV4-3 and TRBJ2-3, with D tentatively TRBD2 (5 bases). Germline V gene sequence: CDR1 LGHNA, CDR2 YSLEER. V lost 0 bases, J lost 0 bases, and 10 bases lay in between. The CDR3 contains 16 residues.